Listed here is a single TCR beta chain. Whoever was chosen for sequencing had shown CD8+CD57+ cell expansion by flow cytometry. Profiling of TCR beta VDJ combinations and CDR3 sequences used genomic DNA as template. TCRdb redid the calling of the reads with MiXCR, one entry per CDR3 protein. The sample lists approximately 40,000 distinct CDR3 sequences; roughly two thirds were seen once. This CDR3 region has 12 residues. Per the germline V gene, CDR1 is DFQATT and CDR2 is SNEGSKA (reference sequence). J was trimmed by 5 bases and V by 6 bases; bases with no gene match: 6. The data originate from a study of CD8+CD57+ T cells in acquired aplastic anemia.

Specimen: sorted CD4+, CD8+, or CD8+CD57+ T cells (not recorded which) from PBMCs. This rearrangement joins TRBV20-1 to TRBJ2-5; 7 nucleotides agree with TRBD1. The TCR originated in a human donor with aplastic anemia. The CDR3 reads CSAAGGRETQYF. In DNA form, the CDR3 reads TGCAGTGCAGCAGGGGGTAGGGAGACCCAGTACTTC.